What follows are 24 T cell receptor beta chains derived from one specimen sequenced in a study of shared clonotypes between healthy human individuals. Naive CD8 populations comprised CD45RO-negative cells positively selected for CCR7, excluding terminally differentiated effector memory CD45RA+ cells. Measured with immunoSEQ multiplex PCR; TCRdb has only the in-frame clones, and not every one. The repertoire includes 1.5 million to 2.5 million clones, roughly 95% of them detected once, and approximately 1.2% sits in the top ten. Sequencing used naive CD8+ T cells sorted from blood. These receptors were collected from a man younger than 35 in good health.

The V call is TRBV6-6, the J call TRBJ2-5, with 8 bases identical to TRBD2. V was pared by 2 bases and J by 3 bases, with 5 bases of the junction left unmatched. This CDR3 has 15 residues. The germline V gene encodes CDR1 MNHNY and CDR2 SVGAGI (reference sequence). The CDR3 DNA is TGTGCCAGCAGTTACAGAGCGGGGGTCGAAGAGACCCAGTACTTC. Amino acid sequence: CASSYRAGVEETQYF.

The gene calls are TRBV15 and TRBJ1-1; no firm D call. The CDR3 runs to 15 residues. Germline V gene sequence: CDR1 LNHNV, CDR2 YYDKDF (reference sequence). Trimming took off 4 bases at V and 2 bases at J, with 14 bases between the two ends. For the CDR3, the DNA is TGTGCCACCAGCATCTCACAGAGTGGCAACACTGAAGCTTTCTTT. Residues: CATSISQSGNTEAFF.

The gene calls are TRBV5-1 and TRBJ1-6; TRBD1 agrees at 8 bases. This CDR3 contains 17 residues. V trimming: 0 bases; J trimming: 2 bases; junction bases outside the gene matches: 4. Germline CDR1 reads SGHRS; CDR2 reads YFSETQ. CDR3 DNA: TGCGCCAGCAGCTTGGACGGGACAGGTACCTATAATTCACCCCTCCACTTT. It specifies CASSLDGTGTYNSPLHF.

This chain joins TRBV13 and TRBJ2-7; 9 bases align to TRBD2. This CDR3 comprises 15 residues. With 1 base clipped from V and 6 bases from J, the junction kept 7 bases outside the gene matches. CDR1 and CDR2 (germline): PRHDT, FYEKMQ (reference sequence). CDR3 sequence: CASSLEGGGEFEQYF. The CDR3 nucleotides read TGTGCCAGCAGCTTAGAAGGCGGGGGGGAGTTCGAGCAGTACTTC.

For this clone: At the DNA level, this CDR3 is encoded by other sequences in the same sample as well. This chain joins TRBV5-4 and TRBJ2-7, with D perhaps TRBD2 (5 bases). Germline loops: CDR1 SGHNT, CDR2 YYREEE (reference sequence). CDR3 length: 12 amino acids. Deletions cut 2 bases from V and 5 bases from J, with 8 bases between. CDR3 amino acids: CASSLSGDEQYF. For the CDR3, the DNA is TGTGCCAGCAGCTTATCCGGGGACGAGCAGTACTTC.

This sequence joins TRBV27 and TRBJ2-7; possible D gene TRBD2, 5 bases. The germline V and J ends were trimmed by 8 bases and 4 bases, with 18 bases remaining between them. This CDR3 comprises 14 residues. The germline V gene encodes CDR1 MNHEY and CDR2 SMNVEV (reference sequence). The chain's CDR3 is CASRLTPGAYEQYF. CDR3 coding DNA: TGTGCCAGCCGACTAACCCCGGGCGCATACGAGCAGTACTTC.

The chain couples TRBV15 to TRBJ1-4; 9 bases agree with TRBD1. V shed 3 bases, J shed 4 bases, and the junction held 3 bases outside the gene matches. The CDR3 is 15 amino acids. Germline values: CDR1 LNHNV, CDR2 YYDKDF (reference sequence). The CDR3 DNA sequence: TGTGCCACCAGCAGGCCGGGACAGGGTAATGAAAAACTGTTTTTT. Its translation: CATSRPGQGNEKLFF.

The J gene is TRBJ2-5, the V gene TRBV7-9; unclear D gene. Germline V gives CDR1 SEHNR, CDR2 FQNEAQ (reference sequence). CDR3 length: 16 residues. V shed 5 bases and J shed 0 bases, with 16 bases lying between them. For the CDR3, the DNA is TGTGCCAGCAGCCCCTTGAGGCAGAGCTACCAAGAGACCCAGTACTTC. Protein product: CASSPLRQSYQETQYF.

The V and J genes are TRBV6-1 and TRBJ2-2, with D perhaps matching TRBD1 (5 bases). The CDR3 runs to 15 residues. V was shortened by 2 bases and J by 7 bases, with 14 bases between the two germline ends. CDR1 and CDR2 from the germline V gene are MNHNS and SASEGT. CDR3 in amino acids: CASSERGTASGELFF. The CDR3 bases are TGTGCCAGCAGTGAAAGGGGAACAGCAAGCGGGGAGCTGTTTTTT.

As regards this clone: Other DNA sequences from this sample encode an identical CDR3 as well. CDR3 DNA: TGTGCCAGCAGTCCCCTCTCTGGGGCCAACGTCCTGACTTTC. As protein: CASSPLSGANVLTF. This chain links TRBV27 with TRBJ2-6, with D unresolved. This CDR3 region has 14 residues. Between the trimmed V and J ends, which lost 5 bases and 0 bases, there was a span of 5 bases. Germline assignment: CDR1 MNHEY and CDR2 SMNVEV (reference sequence).

The J gene is TRBJ1-6, the V gene TRBV4-2; D is uncertain. The CDR3 extends over 15 amino acids. V lost 0 bases, J lost 9 bases, and 12 bases lay in between. The germline V gene encodes CDR1 LGHNA and CDR2 YNFKEQ. CDR3 region: CASSQDNEFLSPLHF. CDR3 DNA: TGTGCCAGCAGCCAAGATAATGAGTTCCTTTCACCCCTCCACTTT.

The chain has TRBV4-1 and TRBJ2-1, with 8 bases matching TRBD2. J was trimmed by 9 bases and V by 3 bases; bases with no gene match: 13. Looked up from germline, CDR1 is MGHRA and CDR2 is YSYEKL. The CDR3 is 16 amino acids. CDR3 amino acids: CASSHRSGLEVAEQFF. The CDR3 DNA is TGCGCCAGCAGCCATAGATCGGGACTAGAGGTCGCTGAGCAGTTCTTC.

As regards this clone: At the DNA level, this CDR3 is encoded by other sequences in the same sample as well. The CDR3 DNA is TGTGCCAGCAGTTTGGACAGGGGTAATCAGCCCCAGCATTTT. Translating it yields CASSLDRGNQPQHF. The J gene is TRBJ1-5, the V gene TRBV28; TRBD1 aligns across 9 bases. V shed 3 bases and J 4 bases; nucleotides not matched to a gene: 1. Germline CDR1 and CDR2: MDHEN and SYDVKM. This CDR3 contains 14 residues.

V is TRBV5-8 and J is TRBJ1-2; D ambiguous. V was trimmed by 0 bases and J by 4 bases, leaving 10 bases between them. The CDR3 has 14 residues. Germline assignment: CDR1 SGHTS and CDR2 YDEGEE. Here the CDR3 DNA reads TGTGCCAGCAGCTTGGATCGCAGGACCTATGGCTACACCTTC. This encodes CASSLDRRTYGYTF. Filled out from reference TRBV5-8 and TRBJ1-2, the complete variable domain reads EAGVTQSPTHLIKTRGQQATLRCSPISGHTSVYWYQQALGLGLQFLLWYDEGEERNRGNFPPRFSGRQFPNYSSELNVNALELEDSALYLCASSLDRRTYGYTFGSGTRLTVV.

The V call is TRBV4-3, the J call TRBJ2-1; maybe TRBD1 (6 bases). V lost 5 bases to trimming and J lost 4 bases, with 9 bases between them. The CDR3 is 13 residues long. CDR1 LGHNA and CDR2 YSLEER come from the germline V gene. CDR3 sequence reads: CASSEGQYNEQFF. CDR3 DNA sequence: TGCGCCAGCAGCGAAGGACAGTACAATGAGCAGTTCTTC.

The gene calls are TRBV27 and TRBJ1-3; TRBD1 might be the D (6 bases). The ends were cut back, 4 bases at V and 1 base at J, with 11 bases in the middle. From germline, CDR1 is MNHEY and CDR2 SMNVEV (reference sequence). The CDR3 has 15 residues. The CDR3 is CASSSDSGSGNTIYF. As DNA, the CDR3 is TGTGCCAGCAGTTCGGACAGTGGGTCTGGAAACACCATATATTTT.

The chain uses TRBV7-9 and TRBJ2-3; 8 nucleotides agree with TRBD1. V was pared by 1 base and J by 3 bases, with 6 bases of the junction left unmatched. Germline V gene lookup returns CDR1 SEHNR and CDR2 FQNEAQ (reference sequence). The CDR3 loop spans 16 amino acids. CDR3 residues: CASSLVGQGRTDTQYF. CDR3 sequence (DNA): TGTGCCAGCAGCTTAGTTGGACAGGGCCGGACAGATACGCAGTATTTT.

The chain recombines TRBV2 with TRBJ2-7; TRBD1 aligns across 8 bases. Germline trimming cut 6 bases from V and 3 bases from J; bases unmatched to any gene: 7. CDR3 length: 14 residues. Germline V lookup: CDR1 SNHLY, CDR2 FYNNEI. CDR3 sequence reads: CASRAVTGDYEQYF. CDR3 DNA sequence: TGTGCCAGCAGGGCGGTGACAGGGGACTACGAGCAGTACTTC. The whole variable domain, filled in from reference TRBV2 and TRBJ2-7, reads EPEVTQTPSHQVTQMGQEVILRCVPISNHLYFYWYRQILGQKVEFLVSFYNNEISEKSEIFDDQFSVERPDGSNFTLKIRSTKLEDSAMYFCASRAVTGDYEQYFGPGTRLTVT.

The chain employs TRBV28 and TRBJ2-5; TRBD2 matches at 8 bases. J was trimmed by 1 base and V by 10 bases; bases with no gene match: 5. The CDR3 spans 13 residues. Germline CDR1 reads MDHEN; CDR2 reads SYDVKM. CDR3 amino acids: CATHSGVQETQYF. In DNA, the CDR3 is TGTGCCACCCATAGCGGGGTCCAAGAGACCCAGTACTTC.

This chain connects TRBV19 to TRBJ1-1; 8 nucleotides align to TRBD1. This CDR3 has 12 residues. V shed 5 bases and J 7 bases; nucleotides not matched to a gene: 3. CDR1 LNHDA and CDR2 SQIVND come from the germline V gene (reference sequence). CDR3 in DNA: TGTGCCAGTAGTCAGGGGGCGGATGAAGCTTTCTTT. The encoded protein is CASSQGADEAFF. Full variable domain (remainder filled in from reference TRBV19 and TRBJ1-1): DGGITQSPKYLFRKEGQNVTLSCEQNLNHDAMYWYRQDPGQGLRLIYYSQIVNDFQKGDIAEGYSVSREKKESFPLTVTSAQKNPTAFYLCASSQGADEAFFGQGTRLTVV.

The chain carries TRBV30 and TRBJ2-7; D is unclear. CDR3 size: 15 residues. Germline V gene sequence: CDR1 GTSNPN, CDR2 SVGIG (reference sequence). Trimming took 2 bases from V and 3 from J, leaving 17 bases between them. CDR3 DNA: TGTGCCTGGAGTCCAACCGAAGGACGGCGCTACGAGCAGTACTTC. It yields the protein CAWSPTEGRRYEQYF.

The chain combines TRBV29-1 with TRBJ1-1; D not resolved. The CDR3 spans 11 residues. The V end was cut by 4 bases, the J end by 4 bases, with 7 bases between. The germline V gene encodes CDR1 SQVTM and CDR2 ANQGSEA. CDR3 DNA sequence: TGCAGCGTTGGACGGGGCACTGAAGCTTTCTTT. Translated, it gives CSVGRGTEAFF.

The chain recombines TRBV5-6 with TRBJ2-7; 11 bases match TRBD1. Germline V CDR1 and CDR2: SGHDT, YYEEEE. This CDR3 spans 15 amino acids. Trimming cost V 3 bases and J 3 bases; bases outside gene matches: 5. CDR3 region: CASSYGTGGFYEQYF. The CDR3 DNA sequence: TGTGCCAGCAGCTACGGGACAGGGGGGTTCTACGAGCAGTACTTC.

As for this clone: The sample holds other DNA sequences that translate to the same CDR3. The chain joins TRBV19 to TRBJ1-1, with TRBD1 identical over 8 bases. The V gene end was trimmed by 3 bases and the J gene end by 4 bases; junction bases not matched to a gene: 1. This CDR3 is 13 amino acids long. CDR1 and CDR2 from the germline V gene are LNHDA and SQIVND (reference sequence). The CDR3: CASSIDRGTEAFF. CDR3 nucleotide sequence: TGTGCCAGTAGTATTGACAGGGGCACTGAAGCTTTCTTT. Looking up the rest from reference TRBV19 and TRBJ1-1 gives the full variable domain: DGGITQSPKYLFRKEGQNVTLSCEQNLNHDAMYWYRQDPGQGLRLIYYSQIVNDFQKGDIAEGYSVSREKKESFPLTVTSAQKNPTAFYLCASSIDRGTEAFFGQGTRLTVV.